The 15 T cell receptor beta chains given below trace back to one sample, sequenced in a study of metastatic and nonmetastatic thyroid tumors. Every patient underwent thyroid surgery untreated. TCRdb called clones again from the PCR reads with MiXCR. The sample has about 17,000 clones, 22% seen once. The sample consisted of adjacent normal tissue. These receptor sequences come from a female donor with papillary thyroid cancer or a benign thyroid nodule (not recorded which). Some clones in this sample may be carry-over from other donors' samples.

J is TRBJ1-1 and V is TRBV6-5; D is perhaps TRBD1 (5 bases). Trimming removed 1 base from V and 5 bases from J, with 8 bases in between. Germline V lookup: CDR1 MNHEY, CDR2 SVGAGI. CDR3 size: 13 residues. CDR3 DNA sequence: TGTGCCAGCAGTTACTTGGGGGAAACTGAAGCTTTCTTT. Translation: CASSYLGETEAFF.

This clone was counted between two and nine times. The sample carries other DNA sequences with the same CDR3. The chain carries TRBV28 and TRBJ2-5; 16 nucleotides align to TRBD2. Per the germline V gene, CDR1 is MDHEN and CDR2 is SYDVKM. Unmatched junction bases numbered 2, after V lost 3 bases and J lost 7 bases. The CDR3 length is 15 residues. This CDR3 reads CASSLGTSGRGTQYF. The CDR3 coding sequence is TGTGCCAGCAGTTTGGGGACTAGCGGGAGGGGGACCCAGTACTTC.

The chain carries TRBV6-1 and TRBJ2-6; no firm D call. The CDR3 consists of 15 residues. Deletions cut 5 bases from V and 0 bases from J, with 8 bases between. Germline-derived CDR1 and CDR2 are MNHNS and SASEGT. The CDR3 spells CASSFQDSGANVLTF. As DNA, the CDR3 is TGTGCCAGCAGTTTCCAGGACTCTGGGGCCAACGTCCTGACTTTC.

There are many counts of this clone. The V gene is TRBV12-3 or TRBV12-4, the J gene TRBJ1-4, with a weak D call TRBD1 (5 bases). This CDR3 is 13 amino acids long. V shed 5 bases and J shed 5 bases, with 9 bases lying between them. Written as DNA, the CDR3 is TGTGCCAGCAGTCGGGACCAGAATGAAAAACTGTTTTTT. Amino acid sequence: CASSRDQNEKLFF.

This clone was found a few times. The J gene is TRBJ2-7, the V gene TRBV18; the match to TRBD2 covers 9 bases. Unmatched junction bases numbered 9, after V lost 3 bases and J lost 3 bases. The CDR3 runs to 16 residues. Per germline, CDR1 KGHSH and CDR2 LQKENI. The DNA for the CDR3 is TGTGCCAGCTCACCGGGGTCGCGGGGGGGCAACTACGAGCAGTACTTC. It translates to CASSPGSRGGNYEQYF.

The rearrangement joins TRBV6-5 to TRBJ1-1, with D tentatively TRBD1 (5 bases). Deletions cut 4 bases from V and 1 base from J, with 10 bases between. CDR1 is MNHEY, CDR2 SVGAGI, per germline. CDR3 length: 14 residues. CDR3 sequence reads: CASSFGGTNTEAFF. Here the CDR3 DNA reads TGTGCCAGCAGTTTCGGGGGTACGAACACTGAAGCTTTCTTT.

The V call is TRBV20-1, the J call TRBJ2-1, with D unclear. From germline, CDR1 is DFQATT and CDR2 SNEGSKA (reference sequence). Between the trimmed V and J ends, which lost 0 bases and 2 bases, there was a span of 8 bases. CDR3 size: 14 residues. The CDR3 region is CSARDWQTYNEQFF. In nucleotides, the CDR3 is TGCAGTGCTAGAGATTGGCAGACCTACAATGAGCAGTTCTTC.

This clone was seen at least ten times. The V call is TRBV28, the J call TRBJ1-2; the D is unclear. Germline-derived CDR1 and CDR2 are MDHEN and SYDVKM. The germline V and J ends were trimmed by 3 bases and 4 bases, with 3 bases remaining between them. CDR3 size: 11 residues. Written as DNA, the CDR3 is TGTGCCAGCAGTTTGTCCTATGGCTACACCTTC. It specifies CASSLSYGYTF.

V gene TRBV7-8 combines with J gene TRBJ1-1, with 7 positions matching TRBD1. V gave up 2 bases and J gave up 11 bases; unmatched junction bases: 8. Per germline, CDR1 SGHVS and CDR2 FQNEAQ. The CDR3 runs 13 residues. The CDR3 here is CASSLSQGRGAFF. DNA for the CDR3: TGTGCCAGCAGCTTATCACAGGGGCGGGGTGCTTTCTTT.

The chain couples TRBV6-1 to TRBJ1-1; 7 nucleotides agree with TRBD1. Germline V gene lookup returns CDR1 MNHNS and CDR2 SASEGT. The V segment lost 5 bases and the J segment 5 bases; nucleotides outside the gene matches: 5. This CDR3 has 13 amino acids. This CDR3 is CASSPRQGTEAFF. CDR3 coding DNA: TGTGCCAGCAGTCCCAGACAGGGTACTGAAGCTTTCTTT.

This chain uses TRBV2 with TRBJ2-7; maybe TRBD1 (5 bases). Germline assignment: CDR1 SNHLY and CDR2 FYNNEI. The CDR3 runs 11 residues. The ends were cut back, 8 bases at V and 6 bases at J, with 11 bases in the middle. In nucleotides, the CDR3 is TGTGCCAGCCGCAGGGAAGTCGAGCAGTACTTC. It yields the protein CASRREVEQYF. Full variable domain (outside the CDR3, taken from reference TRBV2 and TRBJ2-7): EPEVTQTPSHQVTQMGQEVILRCVPISNHLYFYWYRQILGQKVEFLVSFYNNEISEKSEIFDDQFSVERPDGSNFTLKIRSTKLEDSAMYFCASRREVEQYFGPGTRLTVT.

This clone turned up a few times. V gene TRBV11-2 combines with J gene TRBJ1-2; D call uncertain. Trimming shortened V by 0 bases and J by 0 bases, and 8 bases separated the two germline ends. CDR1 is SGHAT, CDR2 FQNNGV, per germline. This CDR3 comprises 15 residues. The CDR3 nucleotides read TGTGCCAGCAGCTTAGATCCCGGGGCTAACTATGGCTACACCTTC. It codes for CASSLDPGANYGYTF.

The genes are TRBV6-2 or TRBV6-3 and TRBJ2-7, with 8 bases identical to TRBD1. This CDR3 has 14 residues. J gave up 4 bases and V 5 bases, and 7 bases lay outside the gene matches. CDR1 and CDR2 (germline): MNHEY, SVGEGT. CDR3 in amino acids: CASSTSDRAYEQYF. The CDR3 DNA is TGTGCCAGCAGTACCTCGGACAGGGCGTACGAGCAGTACTTC.

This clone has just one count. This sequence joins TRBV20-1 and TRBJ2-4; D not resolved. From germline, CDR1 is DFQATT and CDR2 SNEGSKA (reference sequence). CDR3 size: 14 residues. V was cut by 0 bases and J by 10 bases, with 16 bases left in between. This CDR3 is CSARDRTSGGIQYF. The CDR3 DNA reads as TGCAGTGCTAGAGATAGGACGAGTGGTGGGATTCAGTACTTC.

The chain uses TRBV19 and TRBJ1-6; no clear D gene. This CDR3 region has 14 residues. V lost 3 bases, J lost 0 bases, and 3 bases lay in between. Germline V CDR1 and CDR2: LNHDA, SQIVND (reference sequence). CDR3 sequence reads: CASSISSYNSPLHF. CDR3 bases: TGTGCCAGTAGTATCAGCTCCTATAATTCACCCCTCCACTTT.